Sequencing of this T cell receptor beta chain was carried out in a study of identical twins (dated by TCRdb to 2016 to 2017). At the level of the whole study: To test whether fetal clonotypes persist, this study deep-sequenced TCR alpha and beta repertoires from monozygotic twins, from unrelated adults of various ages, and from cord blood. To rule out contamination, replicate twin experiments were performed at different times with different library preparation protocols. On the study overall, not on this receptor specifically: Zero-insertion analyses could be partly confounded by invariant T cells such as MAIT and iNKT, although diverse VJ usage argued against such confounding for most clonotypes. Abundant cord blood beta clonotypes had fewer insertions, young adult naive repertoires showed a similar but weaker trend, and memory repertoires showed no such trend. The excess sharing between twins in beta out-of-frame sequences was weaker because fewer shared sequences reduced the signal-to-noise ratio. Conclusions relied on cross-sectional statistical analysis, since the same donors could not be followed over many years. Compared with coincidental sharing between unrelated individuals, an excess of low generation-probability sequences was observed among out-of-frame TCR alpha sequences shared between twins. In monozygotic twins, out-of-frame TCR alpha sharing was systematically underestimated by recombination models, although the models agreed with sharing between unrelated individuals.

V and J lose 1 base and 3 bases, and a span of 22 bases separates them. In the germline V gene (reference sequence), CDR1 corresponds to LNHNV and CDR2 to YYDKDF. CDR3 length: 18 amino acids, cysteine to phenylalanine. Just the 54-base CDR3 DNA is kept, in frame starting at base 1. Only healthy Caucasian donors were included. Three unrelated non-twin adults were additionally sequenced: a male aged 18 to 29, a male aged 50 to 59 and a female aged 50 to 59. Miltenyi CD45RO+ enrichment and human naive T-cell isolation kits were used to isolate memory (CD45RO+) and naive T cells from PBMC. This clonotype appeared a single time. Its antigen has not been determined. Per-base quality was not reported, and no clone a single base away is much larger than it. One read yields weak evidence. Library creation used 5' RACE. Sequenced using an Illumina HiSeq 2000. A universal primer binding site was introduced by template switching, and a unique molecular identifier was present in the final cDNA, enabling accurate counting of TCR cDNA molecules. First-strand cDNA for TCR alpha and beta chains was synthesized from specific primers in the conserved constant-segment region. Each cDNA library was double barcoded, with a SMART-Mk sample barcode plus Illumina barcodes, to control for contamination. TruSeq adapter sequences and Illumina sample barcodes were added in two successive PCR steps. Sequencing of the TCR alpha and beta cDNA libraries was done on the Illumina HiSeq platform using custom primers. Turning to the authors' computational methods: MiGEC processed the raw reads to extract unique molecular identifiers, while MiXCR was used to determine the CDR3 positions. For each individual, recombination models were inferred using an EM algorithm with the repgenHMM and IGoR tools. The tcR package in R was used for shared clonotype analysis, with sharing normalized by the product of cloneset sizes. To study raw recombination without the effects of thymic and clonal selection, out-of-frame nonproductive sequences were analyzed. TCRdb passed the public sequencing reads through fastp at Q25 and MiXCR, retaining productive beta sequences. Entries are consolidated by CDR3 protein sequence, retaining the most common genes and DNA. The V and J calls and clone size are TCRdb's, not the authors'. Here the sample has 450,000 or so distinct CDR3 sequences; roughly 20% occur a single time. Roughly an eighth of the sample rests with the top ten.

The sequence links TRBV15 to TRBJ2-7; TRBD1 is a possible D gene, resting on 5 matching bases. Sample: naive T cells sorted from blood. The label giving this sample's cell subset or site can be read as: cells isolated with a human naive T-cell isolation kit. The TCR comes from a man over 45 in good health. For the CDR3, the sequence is CATSRAHRILDSSYEQYF. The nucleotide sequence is TGTGCCACCAGCAGAGCTCACAGAATCCTCGACAGTAGCTACGAGCAGTACTTC.